This entry features one T cell receptor (beta chain) sequence. No antigen is known for it. These data belong to a study of identifying expanded T cells in peripheral blood. Regarding the study as a whole: Roughly 1.2 clones differed between technical replicates, versus approximately 16 and 20 over time. Clone count variance between roughly 2-week samples rose with total template count.

Sequencing was performed with immunoSEQ multiplex PCR; in TCRdb, only in-frame clones are kept and a portion is missing. Here the sample spans about 110,000 clones, 80% to 90% being singletons. During the collection period, no donor immune events like infections were recorded. The material sequenced was blood. The origin of this receptor is a person between 18 and 75 years old in good health.

CDR3 coding DNA: TGTGCCAGCACACGGGATTCCGGCACTGAAGCTTTCTTT. Its translation is CASTRDSGTEAFF. The J gene is TRBJ1-1, the V gene TRBV2; D is unclear. V dropped 7 bases and J dropped 4 bases, with 13 bases sitting between them. Germline values: CDR1 SNHLY, CDR2 FYNNEI. CDR3 length: 13 residues.